Ten or more counts support the clone carrying this T cell receptor (beta chain). The antigen remains undetermined. Thyroid surgery had not been preceded by any treatment in any patient. The entry originates in a study of metastatic and nonmetastatic thyroid tumors. Across the whole study: Where malignant and benign thyroid patients were concerned, repertoires were compared across blood and tumor or nodule tissue.

Per germline, CDR1 MNHEY and CDR2 SMNVEV (reference sequence). The length of the CDR3 is 12 residues. Trimming removed 8 bases at V and 6 bases at J, with 14 bases between. Study-level findings and limits: Reports indicated that malignant thyroid tumors showed significantly higher TCR beta diversity than benign nodules did, in blood and tumor.

In the study's own analysis: Using the CDR3 differences seen across clinicopathological groups, the authors built a distant-metastasis classifier for papillary thyroid cancer, which was meant to discriminate distant-metastatic patients. MiXCR re-clonotyped the PCR reads for TCRdb. What appears here as the V and J calls and clone size reflects TCRdb's work, not the paper's. Altogether approximately 4,000 clones are present, 22% being singletons, with the ten largest covering 33%. The chain couples TRBV27 to TRBJ2-7, with a possible D match to TRBD1 (5 bases). This receptor was identified in a male donor with papillary thyroid cancer or a benign thyroid nodule (not recorded which). Some clones in this sample may be carry-over from other donors' samples. The material sequenced was tumor tissue. CDR3 in amino acids: CASSRGGAEQYF. CDR3 nucleotides: TGTGCCAGCTCCCGTGGTGGGGCCGAGCAGTACTTC.